The clone carrying this TCR beta chain was observed a few times. The target antigen is unknown. The CDR3 is made up of 14 amino acids. Looked up from germline, CDR1 is SGHAT and CDR2 is FQNNGV. V lost 5 bases, J lost 6 bases, and 17 bases lay in between. Using a J-beta primer mix together with a sample-barcoded 5' primer, a second PCR was run for roughly 6 to 12 cycles. Tags on each cDNA molecule came from a template-switch adaptor with 12 random nucleotides. A single record per CDR3 protein comes from TCRdb applying MiXCR to the 5' RACE reads. The table lists fewer than 1,000,000 distinct CDR3 sequences, about half of them singletons. This record comes from a study of blood T cells in healthy people across ages. Study results and limitations: Aged donors had fewer naive CD4+ cells and lower diversity than long-lived donors. No conclusive comparison of naive versus antigen-experienced cells was possible with unsorted PBMCs.

Material for sequencing was blood. The J gene is TRBJ2-7, the V gene TRBV11-2; D ambiguous. The sequence came from a man older than 75 in good health. The CDR3 here is CASSPSTGKGEQYF. CDR3 bases: TGTGCCAGCAGCCCCAGTACTGGAAAGGGCGAGCAGTACTTC. The full variable domain, in which reference TRBV11-2 and TRBJ2-7 provide the parts outside the CDR3, is EAGVAQSPRYKIIEKRQSVAFWCNPISGHATLYWYQQILGQGPKLLIQFQNNGVVDDSQLPKDRFSAERLKGVDSTLKIQPAKLEDSAVYLCASSPSTGKGEQYFGPGTRLTVT.